Described below is a single TCR beta chain sequence and its context. The antigen remains unidentified. Trimming took off 2 bases at V and 1 base at J, with 6 bases between the two ends. Germline V gives CDR1 SGHRS, CDR2 YFSETQ. This CDR3 comprises 13 residues. Indicated time point: sample taken at primary tumor resection. Samples were obtained from 65 to 80 donors, all untreated early-stage non-small cell lung cancer patients. TCRdb re-called the 5' RACE reads through MiXCR, storing one row per CDR3 protein. The sample consists of some 5,500 distinct CDR3 sequences, 11% to 15% of them appearing once. The data belong to a study of spatial heterogeneity in lung cancer. General study points: Higher tumor mutation counts went along with higher counts of expanded intratumoral alpha and beta TCRs.

The clonotype comes from a male donor with early-stage non-small cell lung cancer. The chain uses TRBV5-1 and TRBJ2-5; the D gene is possibly TRBD2 (5 bases). This material consisted of lung tumor tissue, taken at surgery. The CDR3 loop is CASSFTSQETQYF. DNA of the CDR3: TGCGCCAGCAGCTTTACTAGCCAAGAGACCCAGTACTTC.